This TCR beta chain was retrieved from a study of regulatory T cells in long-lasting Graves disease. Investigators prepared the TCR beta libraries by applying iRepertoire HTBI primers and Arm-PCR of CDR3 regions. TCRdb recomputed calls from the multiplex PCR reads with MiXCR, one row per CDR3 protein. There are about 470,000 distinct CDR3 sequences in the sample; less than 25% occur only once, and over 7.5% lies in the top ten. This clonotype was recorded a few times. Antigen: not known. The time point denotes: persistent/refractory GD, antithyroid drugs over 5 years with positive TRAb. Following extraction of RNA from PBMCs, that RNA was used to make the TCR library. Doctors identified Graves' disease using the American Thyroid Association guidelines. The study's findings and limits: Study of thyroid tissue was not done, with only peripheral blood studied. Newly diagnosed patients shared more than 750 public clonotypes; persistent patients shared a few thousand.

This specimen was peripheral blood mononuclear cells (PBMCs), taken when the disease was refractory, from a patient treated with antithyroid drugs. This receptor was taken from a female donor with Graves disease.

The CDR3 DNA is TGCAGTGCTAGGTTACCCGCGAACACTGAAGCTTTCTTT. Its translation: CSARLPANTEAFF. This chain joins TRBV20-1 and TRBJ1-1; no firm D call. CDR3 length: 13 amino acids. Germline-derived CDR1 and CDR2 are DFQATT and SNEGSKA (reference sequence). The V and J ends lost 3 bases and 1 base respectively, with 9 bases between them.